This T cell receptor (beta chain) was recovered during a study of blood T cell repertoires in COVID-19. For the study at large: Samples came from the United States, Italy and Spain, spanning acute and convalescent COVID-19. The analysed material was cDNA or gDNA that came from T cells, B-cell-depleted T cells, or PBMCs.

CDR3 length equals 16 residues. Unmatched junction bases numbered 11, after V lost 1 base and J lost 7 bases. Germline V gene data show CDR1 as SGHTA and CDR2 as FQGTGA. Original handling: Scientists estimated how many nucleated cells there were by amplifying reference gene primers. Method: immunoSEQ multiplex PCR; TCRdb's copy keeps in-frame clones and lacks some. The DNA was the basis for D and trimming; V, J and clone size are from that table. The profile shows 80,000 to 95,000 clones, approximately 88% of them singletons. This clone was observed a few times. This receptor was taken from a woman at least 80 years old with active or convalescent COVID-19. The chain joins TRBV7-3 to TRBJ2-7; 9 bases align to TRBD1. Sequencing input: peripheral blood. The CDR3 region has the DNA TGTGCCAGCAGCTTAAAGACACGCCGGGACAGGGTTGAGCAGTACTTC. As protein: CASSLKTRRDRVEQYF.